This T cell receptor (beta chain) was recorded in a study of beta chain features in type 1 diabetes. Expressed TCRB transcripts were sequenced because the entire RNA isolate underwent reverse transcription. Some clones are missing from TCRdb's copy, which holds only in-frame ones; the method was immunoSEQ multiplex PCR. The sample contains about 250,000 clones, roughly 15% of which appear only once. There are a few counts of this clone. What it recognizes is unknown. This is likely a read error, given that the CDR3 carries no conserved phenylalanine or tryptophan at its end. The DNA is left out, because the CDR3 cannot be placed on it with certainty; the CDR3 is given as TCRdb lists it. Study-level findings and limits: Sequencing used cDNA, and cells with high TCR expression could therefore be over-represented.

Germline CDR1 reads SEHNR; CDR2 reads FQNEAQ (reference sequence). The CDR3 length equals 13 residues, ends included. The specimen was naive CD4+ T cells from blood. The genes are TRBV7-9 and TRBJ2-4; TRBD1 is the table's D call, not checked against the DNA. The source of this sequence is a woman in her forties in good health. The CDR3 protein is CASSLGPDSPKTS.